A selection of T cell receptor beta chains follows, all from one sample in a study of blood T cell repertoires in COVID-19. The repertoire was sequenced with immunoSEQ multiplex PCR; TCRdb's copy has only in-frame clones and lacks some. The table records 60,000 to 85,000 clones, 75% to 80% of them present only once. Specimen: peripheral blood. The source is a human donor in a cohort sampled during active COVID-19. Both conserved end residues are part of each CDR3. A D gene is named only where the DNA matches it firmly. Size tells how often a clone was seen (once, few, many) or the class of an expanded clone, and some rows leave it out.

D | length | size | J | V | CDR3 | DNA
TRBD1 | 14 | NA | TRBJ1-1 | TRBV10-1 | CASSEGGQYLEAFF | TGCGCCAGCAGTGAGGGGGGACAGTATTTGGAAGCTTTCTTT
NA | 13 | NA | TRBJ1-2 | TRBV5-1 | CASSLNRDGGYTF | TGCGCCAGCAGCTTGAACAGGGATGGCGGCTACACCTTC
TRBD2 | 15 | NA | TRBJ2-7 | TRBV5-1 | CASSITSDSSYEQYF | TGCGCCAGCTCCATAACTAGCGACAGCTCCTACGAGCAGTACTTC
NA | 14 | NA | TRBJ1-5 | TRBV7-2 | CASSRGDYNQPQHF | TGTGCCAGCAGCAGGGGGGACTACAATCAGCCCCAGCATTTT
TRBD1 | 18 | NA | TRBJ2-7 | TRBV12-5 | CASGPPSTRDRRPPEQYF | TGTGCTAGTGGCCCCCCCTCAACCCGGGACAGGCGCCCTCCCGAGCAGTACTTC
NA | 15 | NA | TRBJ2-7 | TRBV9 | CASSVRPTGAGEQYF | TGTGCCAGCAGCGTCAGACCTACAGGGGCGGGAGAGCAGTACTTC
NA | 15 | NA | TRBJ2-7 | TRBV11-2 | CASSARGEWAYEQYF | TGTGCCAGCAGCGCCAGGGGTGAGTGGGCCTACGAGCAGTACTTC
NA | 13 | once | TRBJ2-5 | TRBV29-1 | CSVVDRNQETQYF | TGCAGCGTCGTTGACAGAAACCAAGAGACCCAGTACTTC
NA | 14 | NA | TRBJ1-3 | TRBV11-2 | CASSEGPKRNTIYF | TGTGCCAGCAGCGAGGGTCCAAAGAGGAACACCATATATTTT
NA | 15 | NA | TRBJ2-3 | TRBV10-3 | CAISELGPPADTQYF | TGTGCCATCAGTGAGCTTGGGCCCCCCGCAGATACGCAGTATTTT
NA | 17 | NA | TRBJ1-2 | TRBV7-2 | CASTPGVSDTPVYGYTF | TGTGCCAGCACCCCGGGAGTCTCGGACACCCCGGTCTATGGCTACACCTTC
NA | 12 | NA | TRBJ2-7 | TRBV5-6 | CASSLDSGSWNF | TGTGCCAGCAGCTTGGATTCCGGGAGTTGGAACTTC
NA | 13 | NA | TRBJ1-1 | TRBV5-1 | CASSFPGDSEAFF | TGCGCCAGCAGCTTCCCAGGGGATAGTGAAGCTTTCTTT
NA | 14 | NA | TRBJ2-7 | TRBV7-2 | CASSLGREVTEQYF | TGTGCCAGCAGCCTTGGACGGGAAGTGACCGAGCAGTACTTC
TRBD2 | 17 | NA | TRBJ2-1 | TRBV13 | CASSLGGGSGSVNEQFF | TGTGCCAGCAGCTTAGGCGGGGGTAGCGGGAGTGTCAATGAGCAGTTCTTC
NA | 14 | NA | TRBJ1-1 | TRBV28 | CASTRPGSNTEAFF | TGTGCCAGCACTCGTCCGGGGTCAAACACTGAAGCTTTCTTT
NA | 15 | NA | TRBJ2-2 | TRBV7-9 | CASSEDYANTGELFF | TGTGCCAGCAGCGAGGACTACGCGAACACCGGGGAGCTGTTTTTT
NA | 14 | NA | TRBJ1-1 | TRBV19 | CASSPDILNTEAFF | TGTGCCAGTAGTCCGGACATCTTGAACACTGAAGCTTTCTTT
NA | 16 | few | TRBJ1-1 | TRBV11-1 | CASSLGQDLMNTEAFF | TGTGCCAGCAGCTTAGGGCAGGACTTAATGAACACTGAAGCTTTCTTT
TRBD1 | 15 | few | TRBJ1-4 | TRBV19 | CASSSSTGPNEKLFF | TGTGCCAGTAGCTCGTCGACAGGGCCTAATGAAAAACTGTTTTTT
TRBD2 | 16 | few | TRBJ2-1 | TRBV2 | CASSEGVAGGGYEQFF | TGTGCCAGCAGTGAGGGAGTAGCGGGAGGGGGCTATGAGCAGTTCTTC
TRBD1 | 16 | once | TRBJ2-7 | TRBV6-2/TRBV6-3 | CASSASESDRSFEQYF | TGTGCCAGCAGCGCCAGTGAGTCGGACAGGTCCTTCGAGCAGTACTTC
NA | 13 | NA | TRBJ1-2 | TRBV12-3/TRBV12-4 | CASSPDRWRGYTF | TGTGCCAGCAGCCCAGACAGGTGGCGTGGCTACACCTTC
TRBD1 | 14 | NA | TRBJ1-6 | TRBV11-2 | CASSSGQSNSPLHF | TGTGCCAGCAGCTCGGGACAGAGTAATTCACCCCTCCACTTT
NA | 15 | NA | TRBJ2-2 | TRBV5-6 | CASTFGGRNTGELFF | TGTGCCAGCACTTTTGGTGGGAGGAACACCGGGGAGCTGTTTTTT
TRBD2 | 15 | NA | TRBJ2-1 | TRBV6-5 | CASNRDSGRGNEQFF | TGTGCCAGCAACCGAGATAGCGGGAGGGGCAATGAGCAGTTCTTC
NA | 14 | NA | TRBJ1-3 | TRBV6-6 | CASRYGTAGNTIYF | TGTGCCAGCAGATATGGGACTGCTGGAAACACCATATATTTT
TRBD1 | 14 | NA | TRBJ1-1 | TRBV28 | CASTLSTGIAEAFF | TGTGCCAGCACCCTATCGACAGGGATAGCTGAAGCTTTCTTT
NA | 16 | NA | TRBJ2-2 | TRBV21-1 | CASSSTGQMNTGELFF | TGTGCCAGCAGCAGCACGGGACAGATGAACACCGGGGAGCTGTTTTTT
TRBD2 | 16 | NA | TRBJ2-7 | TRBV27 | CASSLSQTSVASQQYF | TGTGCCAGCAGTTTATCCCAGACTAGCGTAGCCTCGCAGCAGTACTTC
NA | 13 | NA | TRBJ1-6 | TRBV11-3 | CASSLSGNSPLHF | TGTGCCAGCAGTCTCTCGGGTAATTCACCCCTCCACTTT
TRBD2 | 17 | once | TRBJ2-1 | TRBV4-2 | CASSQGTGTSGHNEQFF | TGTGCCAGCAGCCAAGGGACCGGGACTAGCGGGCACAATGAGCAGTTCTTC
TRBD1 | 13 | NA | TRBJ2-3 | TRBV6-5 | CASRTGGGDTQYF | TGTGCCAGTCGGACAGGGGGTGGAGATACGCAGTATTTT
NA | 13 | few | TRBJ2-7 | TRBV2 | CATRLDGSNEQYF | TGTGCCACCCGGCTAGACGGGAGTAACGAGCAGTACTTC
TRBD1 | 14 | once | TRBJ1-2 | TRBV19 | CASSMPGTGKNNTF | TGTGCCAGTAGTATGCCCGGGACAGGGAAGAATAACACCTTC
TRBD2 | 15 | NA | TRBJ2-3 | TRBV5-1 | CASSSTSGSPDTQYF | TGCGCCAGCAGTTCGACTAGCGGGAGCCCAGATACGCAGTATTTT
NA | 13 | few | TRBJ2-7 | TRBV7-8 | CASSLAGAYEQYF | TGTGCCAGCAGCTTAGCGGGAGCCTACGAGCAGTACTTC
TRBD2 | 14 | NA | TRBJ2-1 | TRBV6-1 | CASSEGLAGNEQFF | TGTGCCAGCAGTGAGGGACTAGCGGGCAATGAGCAGTTCTTC
NA | 15 | NA | TRBJ2-7 | TRBV6-5 | CASSQRQGGTYEQYF | TGTGCCAGCAGCCAAAGACAGGGAGGCACCTACGAGCAGTACTTC
TRBD2 | 20 | NA | TRBJ2-3 | TRBV5-4 | CASSPSGLAGRWGSTDTQYF | TGTGCCAGCAGCCCAAGCGGGCTAGCGGGACGGTGGGGTAGCACAGATACGCAGTATTTT
TRBD1 | 14 | NA | TRBJ2-7 | TRBV5-1 | CASRFDRGRPEQYF | TGCGCCAGCAGGTTCGACAGGGGGCGGCCCGAGCAGTACTTC